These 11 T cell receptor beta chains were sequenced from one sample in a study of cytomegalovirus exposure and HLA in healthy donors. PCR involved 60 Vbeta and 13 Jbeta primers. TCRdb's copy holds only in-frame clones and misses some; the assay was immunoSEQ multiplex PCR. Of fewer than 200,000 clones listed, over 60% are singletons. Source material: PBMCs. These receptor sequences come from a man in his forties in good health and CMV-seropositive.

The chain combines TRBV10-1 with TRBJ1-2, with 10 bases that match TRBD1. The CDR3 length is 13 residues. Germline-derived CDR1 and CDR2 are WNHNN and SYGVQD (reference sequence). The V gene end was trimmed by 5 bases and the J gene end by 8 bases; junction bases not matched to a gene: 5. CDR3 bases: TGCGCCAGCAGTCCGGACAGGGGGAACGGCTACACCTTC. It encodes CASSPDRGNGYTF.

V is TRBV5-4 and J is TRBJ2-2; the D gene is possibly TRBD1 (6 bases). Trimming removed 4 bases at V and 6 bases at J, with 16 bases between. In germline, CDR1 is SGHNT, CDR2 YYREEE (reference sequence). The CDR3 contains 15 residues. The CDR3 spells CASSPRTGLPGELFF. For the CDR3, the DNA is TGTGCCAGCAGCCCCCGTACAGGGCTACCCGGGGAGCTGTTTTTT.

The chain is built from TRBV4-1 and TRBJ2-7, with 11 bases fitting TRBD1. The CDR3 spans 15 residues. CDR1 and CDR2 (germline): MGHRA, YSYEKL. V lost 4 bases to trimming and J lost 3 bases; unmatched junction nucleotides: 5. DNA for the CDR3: TGCGCCAGCAGCCCCGGGACAGGGGGGATCTACGAGCAGTACTTC. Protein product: CASSPGTGGIYEQYF.

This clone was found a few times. Here the CDR3 reads CASSPGQIQETQYF. CDR3 DNA: TGCGCCAGCAGCCCGGGACAGATCCAAGAGACCCAGTACTTC. This chain links TRBV5-1 with TRBJ2-5, with 7 bases aligning to TRBD1. With V trimmed by 4 bases and J by 1 base, 4 bases remained unmatched. Germline V gene sequence: CDR1 SGHRS, CDR2 YFSETQ. CDR3 length equals 14 residues.

The CDR3 DNA follows: TGTGCCAGCAGTTACTCAGGGGGTGCGAACACCGGGGAGCTGTTTTTT. This sequence encodes CASSYSGGANTGELFF. The V and J genes are TRBV6-5 and TRBJ2-2, with D tentatively TRBD1 (6 bases). The V end was cut by 0 bases, the J end by 0 bases, with 8 bases between. Germline V gene data show CDR1 as MNHEY and CDR2 as SVGAGI. The CDR3 is made up of 16 amino acids.

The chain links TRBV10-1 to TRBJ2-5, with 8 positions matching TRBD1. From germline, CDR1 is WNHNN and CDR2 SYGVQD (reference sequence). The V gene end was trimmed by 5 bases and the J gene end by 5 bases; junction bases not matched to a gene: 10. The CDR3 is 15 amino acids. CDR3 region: CASSQRAGGVETQYF. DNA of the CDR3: TGCGCCAGCAGTCAGAGGGCAGGGGGCGTGGAGACCCAGTACTTC.

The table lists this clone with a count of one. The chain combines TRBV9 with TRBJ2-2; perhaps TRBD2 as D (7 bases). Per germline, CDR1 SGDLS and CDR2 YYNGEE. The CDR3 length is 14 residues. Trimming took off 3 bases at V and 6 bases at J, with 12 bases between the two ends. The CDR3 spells CASSAGGSAGELFF. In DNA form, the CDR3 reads TGTGCCAGCAGCGCGGGGGGCAGCGCCGGGGAGCTGTTTTTT.

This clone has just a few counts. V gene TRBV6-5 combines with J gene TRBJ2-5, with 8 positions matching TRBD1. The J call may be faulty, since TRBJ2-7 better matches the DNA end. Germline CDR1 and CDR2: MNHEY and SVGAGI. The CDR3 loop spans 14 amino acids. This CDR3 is CASSSGGTLYEQYF. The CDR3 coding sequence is TGTGCCAGCAGTTCAGGGGGCACTTTGTACGAGCAGTACTTC.

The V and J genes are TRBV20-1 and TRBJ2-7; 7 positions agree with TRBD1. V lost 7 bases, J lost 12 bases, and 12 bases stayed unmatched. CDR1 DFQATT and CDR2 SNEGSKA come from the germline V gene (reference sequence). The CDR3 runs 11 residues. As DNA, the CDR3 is TGCAGTGTCAAAACCCGGGACAGACCGTACTTC. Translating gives CSVKTRDRPYF.

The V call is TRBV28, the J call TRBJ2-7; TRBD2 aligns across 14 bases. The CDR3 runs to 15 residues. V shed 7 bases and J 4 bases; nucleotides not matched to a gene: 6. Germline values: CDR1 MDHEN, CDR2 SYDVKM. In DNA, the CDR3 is TGTGCCAGCACCCGGACTAGCGGGAGGAGGTACGAGCAGTACTTC. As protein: CASTRTSGRRYEQYF.

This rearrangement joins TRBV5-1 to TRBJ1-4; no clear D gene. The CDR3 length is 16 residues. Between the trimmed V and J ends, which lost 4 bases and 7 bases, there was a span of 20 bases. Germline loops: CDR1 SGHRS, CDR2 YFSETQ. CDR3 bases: TGCGCCAGCAGCCCGAAAAACGCAGTGGAGGTTGAAAAACTGTTTTTT. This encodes CASSPKNAVEVEKLFF.